These T cell receptor beta chains were read from a single sample in a study of T-cell reconstitution after alpha-beta-depleted transplantation in children. TCRdb passed the PCR reads through MiXCR, listing each CDR3 protein once. Of fewer than 200,000 distinct CDR3 sequences listed, about 6.4% are singletons. This material consisted of PBMCs from the stem cell graft donor, taken from the stem cell graft. The receptors originated from a human donor who donated a stem cell graft to a child with Wiskott-Aldrich syndrome. CDR3s include the opening cysteine and the closing phenylalanine or tryptophan. The D gene is left open where the match is weak. Some rows mark clone size as missing; the rest say once, few, many or name a class of expanded clone.

clone_size	d_call	v_call	j_call	cdr3_aa	cdr3_nt
few	TRBD1	TRBV5-6	TRBJ2-3	CASSRTGTGGTDTQYF	TGTGCCAGCAGCCGTACCGGGACAGGGGGCACAGATACGCAGTATTTT
many	NA	TRBV4-2	TRBJ2-7	CASSPDSEFSYEQYF	TGTGCCAGCAGCCCAGACAGTGAGTTCTCCTACGAGCAGTACTTC
many	NA	TRBV7-2	TRBJ2-3	CASSLGQASTNTQYF	TGTGCCAGCAGCTTAGGACAGGCGAGCACAAATACGCAGTATTTT
many	NA	TRBV20-1	TRBJ1-1	CSAAWWSEAFF	TGCAGTGCCGCATGGTGGTCTGAAGCTTTCTTT
many	NA	TRBV20-1	TRBJ2-7	CSATSRTYEQYF	TGCAGTGCTACTTCCAGGACGTACGAGCAGTACTTC
NA	TRBD1	TRBV30	TRBJ1-2	CAWSIGTGTWDYGYTF	TGTGCCTGGAGTATCGGGACAGGGACCTGGGACTATGGCTACACCTTC
many	NA	TRBV15	TRBJ1-4	CATSRDRKSNEKLFF	TGTGCCACCAGCAGAGATCGGAAGTCTAATGAAAAACTGTTTTTT
once	NA	TRBV19	TRBJ1-1	CASTDRGRLNTEAFF	TGTGCCAGTACCGATCGGGGGAGACTGAACACTGAAGCTTTCTTT
NA	NA	TRBV7-2	TRBJ2-3	CASSLVGGQRDTQYF	TGTGCCAGCAGCTTAGTCGGGGGGCAGAGAGATACGCAGTATTTT
NA	NA	TRBV5-1	TRBJ2-7	CASSPEGRSSGEQYF	TGCGCCAGCAGCCCGGAGGGGCGGTCCTCTGGCGAGCAGTACTTC
many	NA	TRBV29-1	TRBJ1-2	CSVESLAGRDGYTF	TGCAGCGTTGAATCGTTGGCAGGGCGAGATGGCTACACCTTC
many	NA	TRBV9	TRBJ2-3	CASSGRATDTQYF	TGTGCCAGCAGCGGGAGGGCCACAGATACGCAGTATTTT
many	NA	TRBV9	TRBJ1-1	CASSPGTGNTEAFF	TGTGCCAGCAGCCCAGGTACAGGGAACACTGAAGCTTTCTTT
many	NA	TRBV6-5	TRBJ2-3	CASRGLADTDTQYF	TGTGCCAGCAGAGGGCTAGCCGACACAGATACGCAGTATTTT
many	TRBD1	TRBV5-1	TRBJ2-7	CASSARTGLGEQYF	TGCGCCAGCAGCGCCCGGACAGGGTTGGGCGAGCAGTACTTC
many	TRBD1	TRBV5-1	TRBJ1-2	CASSSTGGERGYTF	TGCGCCAGCAGCTCGACAGGGGGCGAACGTGGCTACACCTTC
many	NA	TRBV10-3	TRBJ1-5	CAISRGVPNQPQHF	TGTGCCATCAGTAGAGGGGTACCCAATCAGCCCCAGCATTTT
many	NA	TRBV5-1	TRBJ2-4	CASSPSGLAKNIQYF	TGCGCCAGCAGCCCCAGCGGACTAGCCAAAAACATTCAGTACTTC
many	NA	TRBV20-1	TRBJ2-7	CSAVGTEQYF	TGCAGTGCCGTAGGTACCGAGCAGTACTTC
many	NA	TRBV6-5	TRBJ1-3	CASSYSITYSGNTIYF	TGTGCCAGCAGTTACTCGATCACCTACTCTGGAAACACCATATATTTT
many	TRBD1	TRBV27	TRBJ1-5	CASRLGTGPYQPQHF	TGTGCCAGCAGGCTCGGGACAGGGCCGTATCAGCCCCAGCATTTT
many	NA	TRBV3-1	TRBJ2-1	CASRKGTGTYNEQFF	TGTGCCAGCAGAAAGGGAACGGGAACCTACAATGAGCAGTTCTTC
few	NA	TRBV12-3/TRBV12-4	TRBJ1-3	CASSLALQENTIYF	TGTGCCAGCAGTTTAGCGCTCCAGGAAAACACCATATATTTT
NA	NA	TRBV3-1	TRBJ2-3	CASSQDWGRAADTQYF	TGTGCCAGCAGCCAAGATTGGGGCAGGGCGGCAGATACGCAGTATTTT
many	NA	TRBV25-1	TRBJ1-6	CASSEYMPGGSPLHF	TGTGCCAGCAGTGAATATATGCCGGGTGGTTCACCCCTCCACTTT
many	NA	TRBV7-9	TRBJ2-3	CASSLGTQYF	TGTGCCAGCAGCTTAGGAACGCAGTATTTT